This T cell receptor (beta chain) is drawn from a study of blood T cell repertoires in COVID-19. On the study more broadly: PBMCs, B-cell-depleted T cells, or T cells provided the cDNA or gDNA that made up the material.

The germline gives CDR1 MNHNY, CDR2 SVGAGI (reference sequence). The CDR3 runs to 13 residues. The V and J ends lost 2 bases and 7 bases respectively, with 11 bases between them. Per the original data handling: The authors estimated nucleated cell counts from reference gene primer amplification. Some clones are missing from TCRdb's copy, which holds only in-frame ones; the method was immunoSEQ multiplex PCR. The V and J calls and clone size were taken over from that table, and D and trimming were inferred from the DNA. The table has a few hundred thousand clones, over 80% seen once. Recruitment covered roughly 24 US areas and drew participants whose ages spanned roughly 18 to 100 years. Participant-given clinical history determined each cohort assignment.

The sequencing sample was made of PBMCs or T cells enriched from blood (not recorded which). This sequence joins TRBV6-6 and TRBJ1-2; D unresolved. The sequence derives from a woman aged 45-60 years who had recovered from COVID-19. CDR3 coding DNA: TGTGCCAGCAGTTACGCGGGTCGTGGTGGCTACACCTTC. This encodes CASSYAGRGGYTF.